The T cell receptor beta chain described here comes from a study of blood T cell repertoires in COVID-19. Germline V lookup: CDR1 LNHDA, CDR2 SQIVND (reference sequence). After removal of 7 bases from V and 3 bases from J, the junction contained 10 bases not matched to a gene. The CDR3 runs to 16 residues. Source study methods: Reference gene primer amplification yielded estimated nucleated cell counts. Assay used: immunoSEQ multiplex PCR; TCRdb lists only in-frame clones, some missing. V and J calls and clone size are copied from that table; D and trimming were computed from the DNA. The sample has more than 95,000 clones, around 87% seen once.

Sequencing was carried out using peripheral blood. The chain links TRBV19 to TRBJ2-1; 9 bases fit TRBD2. The sequence was obtained from a man aged 45 to 65 with acute or convalescent COVID-19. In DNA, the CDR3 is TGTGCCAGTACCCCGTTAGCGGGAGACTACTACAATGAGCAGTTCTTC. Protein product: CASTPLAGDYYNEQFF. The variable domain in full, completed from reference TRBV19 and TRBJ2-1, reads DGGITQSPKYLFRKEGQNVTLSCEQNLNHDAMYWYRQDPGQGLRLIYYSQIVNDFQKGDIAEGYSVSREKKESFPLTVTSAQKNPTAFYLCASTPLAGDYYNEQFFGPGTRLTVL.